This T cell receptor (beta chain) was recovered during a study of T cell clonotyping in hematopoietic cell transplantation. Study background: Recipients' pretransplant samples followed cytoreduction.

Method: immunoSEQ multiplex PCR; TCRdb's copy keeps in-frame clones and lacks some. The table records 75,000 to 95,000 clones, less than 96% of them present only once. Points from the study as a whole: Few recipient clonotypes overlapped donors; over 95% were de novo at given depth.

The germline V gene encodes CDR1 MGHRA and CDR2 YSYEKL. V gave up 1 base and J gave up 4 bases, with 17 bases separating them. This CDR3 is 16 amino acids long. Time point in this sample: recipient sample about 28 days before transplant, after cytoreduction. Samples: about 28 days before transplant, then days 30, 100 and 180 after. As to this clone: The antigen is undetermined.

The sequences come from peripheral blood mononuclear cells, collected before stem cell transplant. The V gene is TRBV4-1, the J gene TRBJ2-7; perhaps TRBD1 as D (5 bases). This TCR came from a woman in her 50s with acute myeloid leukemia. Some clones in this sample may be carry-over from other donors' samples. The CDR3 bases are TGCGCCAGCAGCCAAGGGTCTCTCAGGGCCAGATACGAGCAGTACTTC. Its translation is CASSQGSLRARYEQYF.